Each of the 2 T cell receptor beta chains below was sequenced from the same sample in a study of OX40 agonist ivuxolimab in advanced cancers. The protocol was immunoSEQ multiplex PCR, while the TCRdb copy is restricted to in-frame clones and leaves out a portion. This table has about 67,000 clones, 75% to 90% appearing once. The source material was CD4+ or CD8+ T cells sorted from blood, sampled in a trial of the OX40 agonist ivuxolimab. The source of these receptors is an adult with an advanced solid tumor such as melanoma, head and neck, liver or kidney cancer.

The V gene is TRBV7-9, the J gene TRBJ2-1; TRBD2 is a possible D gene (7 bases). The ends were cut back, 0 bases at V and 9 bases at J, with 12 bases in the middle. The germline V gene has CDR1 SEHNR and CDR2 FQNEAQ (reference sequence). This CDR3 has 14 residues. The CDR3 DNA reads TGTGCCAGCAGCTTAGCGGCGGGGGCGGGTGAGCAGTTCTTC. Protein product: CASSLAAGAGEQFF.

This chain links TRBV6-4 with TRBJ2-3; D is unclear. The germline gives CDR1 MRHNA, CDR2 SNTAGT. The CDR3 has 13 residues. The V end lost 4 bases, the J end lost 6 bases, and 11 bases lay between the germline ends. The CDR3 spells CASSAQASDTQYF. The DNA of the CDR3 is TGTGCCAGCAGTGCCCAGGCCTCGGATACGCAGTATTTT.